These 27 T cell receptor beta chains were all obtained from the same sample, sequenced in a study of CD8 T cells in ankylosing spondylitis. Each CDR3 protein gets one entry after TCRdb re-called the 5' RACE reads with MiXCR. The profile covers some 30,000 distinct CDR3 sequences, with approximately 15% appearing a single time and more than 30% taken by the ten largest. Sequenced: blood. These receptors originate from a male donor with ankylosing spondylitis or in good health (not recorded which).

The CDR3 nucleotides read TGCAGTGCTAGTACAGGGGATGCGAAAAACATTCAGTACTTC. Protein sequence: CSASTGDAKNIQYF. This chain links TRBV20-1 with TRBJ2-4; 7 bases agree with TRBD1. Germline lookup yields CDR1 DFQATT and CDR2 SNEGSKA (reference sequence). Trimming took 3 bases from V and 4 from J; bases not matched to a gene: 6. The CDR3 is 14 residues long.

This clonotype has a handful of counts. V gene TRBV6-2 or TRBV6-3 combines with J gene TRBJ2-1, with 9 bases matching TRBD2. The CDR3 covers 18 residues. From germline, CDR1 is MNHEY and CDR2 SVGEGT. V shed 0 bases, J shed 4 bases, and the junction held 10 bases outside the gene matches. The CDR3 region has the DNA TGTGCCAGCAGTTACTCGAAATCCCTAGCGGGAACTTACAATGAGCAGTTCTTC. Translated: CASSYSKSLAGTYNEQFF.

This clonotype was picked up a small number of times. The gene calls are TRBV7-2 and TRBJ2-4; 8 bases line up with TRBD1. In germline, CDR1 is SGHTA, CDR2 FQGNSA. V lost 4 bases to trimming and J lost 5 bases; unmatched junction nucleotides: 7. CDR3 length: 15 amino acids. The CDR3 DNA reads TGTGCCAGCAGCTCCTTACAGGGGGTCGAAAACATTCAGTACTTC. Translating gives CASSSLQGVENIQYF.

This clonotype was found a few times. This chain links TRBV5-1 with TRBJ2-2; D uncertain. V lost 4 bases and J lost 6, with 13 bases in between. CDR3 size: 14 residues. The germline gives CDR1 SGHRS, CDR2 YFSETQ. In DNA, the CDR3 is TGCGCCAGCAGCCCCCTGTCCAACCCCGGGGAGCTGTTTTTT. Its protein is CASSPLSNPGELFF. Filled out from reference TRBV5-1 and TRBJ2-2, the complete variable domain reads KAGVTQTPRYLIKTRGQQVTLSCSPISGHRSVSWYQQTPGQGLQFLFEYFSETQRNKGNFPGRFSGRQFSNSRSEMNVSTLELGDSALYLCASSPLSNPGELFFGEGSRLTVL.

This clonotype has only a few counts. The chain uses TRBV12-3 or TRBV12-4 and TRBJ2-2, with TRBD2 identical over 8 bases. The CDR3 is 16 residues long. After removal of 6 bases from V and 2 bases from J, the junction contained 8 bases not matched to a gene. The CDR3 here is CASRLSGGGNTGELFF. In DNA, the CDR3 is TGTGCCAGCAGACTAAGCGGGGGAGGAAACACCGGGGAGCTGTTTTTT.

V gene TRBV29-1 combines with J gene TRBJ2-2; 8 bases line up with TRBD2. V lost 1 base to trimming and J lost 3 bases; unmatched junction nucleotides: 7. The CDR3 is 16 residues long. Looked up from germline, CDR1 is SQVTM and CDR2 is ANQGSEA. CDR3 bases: TGCAGCGTTGAAGTACCGGTAGCGGGGTACACCGGGGAGCTGTTTTTT. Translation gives CSVEVPVAGYTGELFF.

Written as DNA, the CDR3 is TGCAGTGCTTGGGACAGGGGAGGTGAAAAACTGTTTTTT. Amino acid sequence: CSAWDRGGEKLFF. The chain couples TRBV20-1 to TRBJ1-4; TRBD1 agrees at 10 bases. CDR1 is DFQATT and CDR2 is SNEGSKA in the germline V gene (reference sequence). CDR3 length: 13 amino acids. The V and J ends lost 5 bases and 7 bases, in that order; junction bases with no gene match: 4.

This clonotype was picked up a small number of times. CDR3 DNA: TGTGCCAGCAGGGACGGGACAGGGGGTAGGGCAGATACGCAGTATTTT. It translates to CASRDGTGGRADTQYF. The rearrangement joins TRBV7-2 to TRBJ2-3; 11 positions agree with TRBD1. Germline V gene data show CDR1 as SGHTA and CDR2 as FQGNSA. The CDR3 is 16 amino acids. Unmatched junction bases numbered 9, after V lost 6 bases and J lost 4 bases.

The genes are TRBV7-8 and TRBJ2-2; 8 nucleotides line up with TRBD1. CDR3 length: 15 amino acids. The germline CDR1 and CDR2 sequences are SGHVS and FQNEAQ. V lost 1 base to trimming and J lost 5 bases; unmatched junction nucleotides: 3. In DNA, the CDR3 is TGTGCCAGCAGCTTAGACAACAGGGGGACCGGGGAGCTGTTTTTT. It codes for CASSLDNRGTGELFF.

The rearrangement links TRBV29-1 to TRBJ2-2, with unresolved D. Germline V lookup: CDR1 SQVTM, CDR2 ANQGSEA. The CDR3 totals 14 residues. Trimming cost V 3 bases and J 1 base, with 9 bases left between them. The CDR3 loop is CSVDSPRNTGELFF. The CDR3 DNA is TGCAGCGTTGACTCCCCAAGGAACACCGGGGAGCTGTTTTTT.

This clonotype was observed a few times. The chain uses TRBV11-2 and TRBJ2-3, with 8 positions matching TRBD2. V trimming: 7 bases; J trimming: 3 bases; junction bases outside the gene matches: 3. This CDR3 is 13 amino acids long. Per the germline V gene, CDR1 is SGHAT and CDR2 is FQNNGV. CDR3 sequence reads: CASTIAGTDTQYF. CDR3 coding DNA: TGTGCCAGCACCATAGCGGGAACAGATACGCAGTATTTT.

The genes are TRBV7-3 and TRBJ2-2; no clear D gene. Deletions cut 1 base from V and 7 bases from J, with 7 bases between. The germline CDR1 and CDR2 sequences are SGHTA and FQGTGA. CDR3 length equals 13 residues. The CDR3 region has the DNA TGTGCCAGCAGCTTAAAGGTCGACGGGGAGCTGTTTTTT. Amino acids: CASSLKVDGELFF.

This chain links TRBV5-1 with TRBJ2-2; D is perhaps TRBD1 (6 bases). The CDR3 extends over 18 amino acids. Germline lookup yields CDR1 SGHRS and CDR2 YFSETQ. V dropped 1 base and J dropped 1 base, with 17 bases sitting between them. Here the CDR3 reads CASSLRNGTPRNTGELFF. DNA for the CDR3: TGCGCCAGCAGCTTGAGGAACGGGACACCTAGGAACACCGGGGAGCTGTTTTTT.

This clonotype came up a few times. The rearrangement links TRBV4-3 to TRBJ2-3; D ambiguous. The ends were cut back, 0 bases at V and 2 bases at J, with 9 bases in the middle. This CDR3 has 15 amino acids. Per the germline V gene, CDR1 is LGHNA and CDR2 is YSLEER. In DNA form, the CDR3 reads TGCGCCAGCAGCCAAGACGGACGCAACACAGATACGCAGTATTTT. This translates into CASSQDGRNTDTQYF.

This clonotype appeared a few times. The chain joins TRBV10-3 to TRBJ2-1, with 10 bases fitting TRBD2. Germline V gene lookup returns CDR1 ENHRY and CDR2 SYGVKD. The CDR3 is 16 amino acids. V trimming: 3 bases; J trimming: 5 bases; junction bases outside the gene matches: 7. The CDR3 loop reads CAISELGSGRHNEQFF. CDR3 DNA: TGTGCCATCAGTGAATTAGGTAGCGGGAGGCACAATGAGCAGTTCTTC.

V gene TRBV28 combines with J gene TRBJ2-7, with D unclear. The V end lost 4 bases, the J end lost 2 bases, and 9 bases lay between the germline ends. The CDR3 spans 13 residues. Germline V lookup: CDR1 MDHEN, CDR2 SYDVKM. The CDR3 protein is CASSSPTPYEQYF. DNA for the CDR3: TGTGCCAGCAGTTCCCCGACTCCCTACGAGCAGTACTTC.

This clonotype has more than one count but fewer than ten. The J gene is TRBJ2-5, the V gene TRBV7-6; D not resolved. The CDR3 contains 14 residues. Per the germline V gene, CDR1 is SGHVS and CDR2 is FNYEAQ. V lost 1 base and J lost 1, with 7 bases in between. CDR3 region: CASSLGPFQETQYF. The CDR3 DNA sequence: TGTGCCAGCAGCTTAGGACCGTTCCAAGAGACCCAGTACTTC.

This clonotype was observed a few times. The CDR3 sequence: CASSLGLAGANGGELFF. In nucleotides, the CDR3 is TGTGCCAGCAGCTTAGGCCTAGCGGGGGCGAACGGCGGGGAGCTGTTTTTT. This chain links TRBV11-2 with TRBJ2-2; 10 nucleotides align to TRBD2. The CDR3 is 17 residues long. Looked up from germline, CDR1 is SGHAT and CDR2 is FQNNGV. V was pared by 1 base and J by 7 bases, with 9 bases of the junction left unmatched.

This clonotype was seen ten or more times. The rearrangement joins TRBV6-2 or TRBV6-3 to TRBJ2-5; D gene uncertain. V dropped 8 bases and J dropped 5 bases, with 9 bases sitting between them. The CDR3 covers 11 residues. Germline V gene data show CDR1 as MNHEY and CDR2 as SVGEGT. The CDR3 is CASQTKETQYF. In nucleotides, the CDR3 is TGTGCCAGCCAAACAAAGGAGACCCAGTACTTC.

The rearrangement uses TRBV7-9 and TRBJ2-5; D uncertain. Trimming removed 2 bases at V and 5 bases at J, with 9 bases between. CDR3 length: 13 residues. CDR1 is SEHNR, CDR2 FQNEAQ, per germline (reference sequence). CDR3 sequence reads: CASSLIRWETQYF. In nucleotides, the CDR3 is TGTGCCAGCAGCTTAATCCGGTGGGAGACCCAGTACTTC.

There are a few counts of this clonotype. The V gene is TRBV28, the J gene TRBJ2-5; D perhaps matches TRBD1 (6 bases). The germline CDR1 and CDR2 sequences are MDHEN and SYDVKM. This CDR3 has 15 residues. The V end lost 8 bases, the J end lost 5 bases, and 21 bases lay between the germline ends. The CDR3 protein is CASGPRGTMVETQYF. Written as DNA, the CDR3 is TGTGCCAGCGGGCCCAGGGGCACAATGGTGGAGACCCAGTACTTC.

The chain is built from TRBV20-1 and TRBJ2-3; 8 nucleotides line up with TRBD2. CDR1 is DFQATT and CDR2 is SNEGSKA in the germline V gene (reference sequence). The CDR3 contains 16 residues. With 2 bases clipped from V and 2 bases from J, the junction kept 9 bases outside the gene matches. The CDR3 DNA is TGCAGTGCTAGAAAGGAAGCGGGGGATTCCACAGATACGCAGTATTTT. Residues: CSARKEAGDSTDTQYF.

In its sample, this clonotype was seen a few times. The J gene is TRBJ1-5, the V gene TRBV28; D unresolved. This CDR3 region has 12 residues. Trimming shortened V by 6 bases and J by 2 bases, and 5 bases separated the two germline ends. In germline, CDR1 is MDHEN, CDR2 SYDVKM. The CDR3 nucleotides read TGTGCCAGCAGCCCTCGCAATCAGCCCCAGCATTTT. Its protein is CASSPRNQPQHF.

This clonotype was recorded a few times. The CDR3, as DNA: TGTGCCAGCAGCCGAGGGACAGGTTTGAACACCGGGGAGCTGTTTTTT. Protein sequence: CASSRGTGLNTGELFF. The chain recombines TRBV7-2 with TRBJ2-2; 8 bases align to TRBD1. V dropped 5 bases and J dropped 1; count of bases not matched to a gene: 6. The CDR3 runs to 16 residues. The germline CDR1 and CDR2 sequences are SGHTA and FQGNSA.

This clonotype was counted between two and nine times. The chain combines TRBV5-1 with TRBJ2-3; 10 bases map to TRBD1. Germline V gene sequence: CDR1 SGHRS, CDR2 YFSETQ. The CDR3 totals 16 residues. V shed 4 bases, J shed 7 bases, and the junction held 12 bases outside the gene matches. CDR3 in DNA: TGCGCCAGCAGCGGTTCCGGGACAGGGGATGGGTATACGCAGTATTTT. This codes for CASSGSGTGDGYTQYF.

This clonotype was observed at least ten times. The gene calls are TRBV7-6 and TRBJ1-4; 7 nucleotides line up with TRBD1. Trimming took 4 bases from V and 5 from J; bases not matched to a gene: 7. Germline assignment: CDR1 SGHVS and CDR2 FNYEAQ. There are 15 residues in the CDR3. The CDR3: CASSSRDRWNEKLFF. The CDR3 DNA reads TGTGCCAGCAGCTCACGGGACAGATGGAATGAAAAACTGTTTTTT.

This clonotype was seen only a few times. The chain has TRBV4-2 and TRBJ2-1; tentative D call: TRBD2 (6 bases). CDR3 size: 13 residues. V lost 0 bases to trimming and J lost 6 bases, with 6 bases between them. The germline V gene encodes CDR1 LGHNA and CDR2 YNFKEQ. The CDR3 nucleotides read TGTGCCAGCAGCCAAGAGACTAGCAATGAGCAGTTCTTC. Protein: CASSQETSNEQFF.